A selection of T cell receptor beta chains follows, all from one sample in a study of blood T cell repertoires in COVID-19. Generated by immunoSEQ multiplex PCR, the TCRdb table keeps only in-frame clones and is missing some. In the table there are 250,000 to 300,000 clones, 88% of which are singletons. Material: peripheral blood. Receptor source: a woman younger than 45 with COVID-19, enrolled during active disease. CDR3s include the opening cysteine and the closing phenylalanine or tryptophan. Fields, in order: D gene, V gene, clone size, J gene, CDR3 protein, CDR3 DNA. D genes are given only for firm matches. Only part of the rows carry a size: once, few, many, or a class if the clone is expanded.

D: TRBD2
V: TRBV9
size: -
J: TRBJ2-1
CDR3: CASSVEAREDEQFF
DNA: TGTGCCAGCAGCGTAGAGGCCCGGGAGGATGAGCAGTTCTTC

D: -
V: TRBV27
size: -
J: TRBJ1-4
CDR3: CASSSAGTTNEKLFF
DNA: TGTGCCAGCAGTTCCGCAGGGACTACTAATGAAAAACTGTTTTTT

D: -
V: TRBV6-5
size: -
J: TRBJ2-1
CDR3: CASSYSSEDEQFF
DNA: TGTGCCAGCAGTTATTCTAGTGAGGATGAGCAGTTCTTC

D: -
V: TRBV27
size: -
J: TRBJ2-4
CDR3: CASSISTAAKNIQYF
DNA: TGTGCCAGCAGTATTTCGACAGCGGCCAAAAACATTCAGTACTTC

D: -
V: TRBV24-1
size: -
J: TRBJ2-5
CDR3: CATSVTGEETQYF
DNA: TGTGCCACCAGTGTAACTGGAGAAGAGACCCAGTACTTC

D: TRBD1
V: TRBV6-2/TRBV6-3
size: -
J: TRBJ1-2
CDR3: CASSTGTEYGYTF
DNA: TGTGCCAGCAGCACAGGGACAGAGTATGGCTACACCTTC

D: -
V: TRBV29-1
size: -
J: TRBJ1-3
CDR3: CSVTLAGGNTIYF
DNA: TGCAGCGTCACGTTGGCGGGTGGAAACACCATATATTTT

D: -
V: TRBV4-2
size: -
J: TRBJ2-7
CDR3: CASSHRQSYEQYF
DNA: TGTGCCAGCAGCCATCGACAGTCCTACGAGCAGTACTTC

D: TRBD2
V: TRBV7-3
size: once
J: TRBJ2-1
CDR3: CASSKYPAGGGSYNEQFF
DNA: TGTGCCAGCAGCAAATACCCAGCGGGAGGGGGCTCCTACAATGAGCAGTTCTTC

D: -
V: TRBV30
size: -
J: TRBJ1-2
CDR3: CAWRGIQGTGYGYTF
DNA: TGTGCCTGGAGGGGTATACAGGGTACCGGGTATGGCTACACCTTC

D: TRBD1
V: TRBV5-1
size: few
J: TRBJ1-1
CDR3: CASSRGQANTEAFF
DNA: TGCGCCAGCAGCAGGGGACAGGCGAACACTGAAGCTTTCTTT

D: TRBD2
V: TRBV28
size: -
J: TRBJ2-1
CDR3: CASSQGLAGGSEQFF
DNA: TGTGCCAGCAGTCAGGGACTAGCGGGAGGGAGTGAGCAGTTCTTC

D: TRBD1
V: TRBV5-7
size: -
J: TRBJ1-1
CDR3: CASNKSGTGHTEAFF
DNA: TGTGCCAGTAATAAGAGCGGGACAGGTCACACTGAAGCTTTCTTT

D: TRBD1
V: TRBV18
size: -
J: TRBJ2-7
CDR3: CASSHGTGDYEQYF
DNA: TGTGCCAGCTCCCACGGGACAGGGGACTACGAGCAGTACTTC

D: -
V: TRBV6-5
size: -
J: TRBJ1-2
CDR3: CASRPQEGPPIGYTF
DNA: TGTGCCAGCAGACCCCAGGAGGGCCCCCCTATCGGCTACACCTTC

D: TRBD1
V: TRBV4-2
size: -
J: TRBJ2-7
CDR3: CASSLSRQGAHEQYF
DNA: TGTGCCAGCAGCCTTTCCCGACAGGGGGCCCACGAGCAGTACTTC

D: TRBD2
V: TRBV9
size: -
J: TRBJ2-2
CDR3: CASSVKGRVNTGELFF
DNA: TGTGCCAGCAGCGTGAAGGGGAGGGTAAACACCGGGGAGCTGTTTTTT

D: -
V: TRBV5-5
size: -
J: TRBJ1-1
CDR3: CASSLAVRIEAFF
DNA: TGTGCCAGCAGCTTGGCCGTCAGGATTGAAGCTTTCTTT

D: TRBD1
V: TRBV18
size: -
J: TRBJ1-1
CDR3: CASSDRARTEAFF
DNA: TGTGCCAGCTCAGACAGGGCTCGCACTGAAGCTTTCTTT

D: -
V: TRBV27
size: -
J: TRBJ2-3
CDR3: CASSPGQSPDTQYF
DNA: TGTGCCAGCAGTCCCGGACAGTCCCCAGATACGCAGTATTTT

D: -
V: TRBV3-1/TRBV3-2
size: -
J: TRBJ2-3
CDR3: CASREGGLASTDTQYF
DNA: TGTGCCAGCAGGGAGGGGGGGCTAGCGTCCACAGATACGCAGTATTTT

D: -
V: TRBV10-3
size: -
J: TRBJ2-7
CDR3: CAISEGPGLTYEQYF
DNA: TGTGCCATCAGTGAAGGCCCGGGACTCACCTACGAGCAGTACTTC

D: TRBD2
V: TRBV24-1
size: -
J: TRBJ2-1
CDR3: CATGGRDYYNEQFF
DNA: TGTGCCACTGGGGGAAGGGACTATTACAATGAGCAGTTCTTC

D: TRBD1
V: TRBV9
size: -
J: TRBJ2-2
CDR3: CASSQTGTGNTGELFF
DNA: TGTGCCAGCAGCCAAACCGGGACAGGGAACACCGGGGAGCTGTTTTTT

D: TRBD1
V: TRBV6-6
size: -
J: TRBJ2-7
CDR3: CASSSGQRNSEQYF
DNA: TGTGCCAGCAGTTCGGGACAGAGGAATTCCGAGCAGTACTTC

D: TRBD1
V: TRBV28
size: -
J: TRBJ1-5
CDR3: CASNDLDRNNQPQHF
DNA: TGTGCCAGCAATGATCTGGACAGGAACAATCAGCCCCAGCATTTT

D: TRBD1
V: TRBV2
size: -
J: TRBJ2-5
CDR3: CASRADRIQETQYF
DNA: TGTGCCAGCAGGGCGGACAGGATACAAGAGACCCAGTACTTC

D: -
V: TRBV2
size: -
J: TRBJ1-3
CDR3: CASSPQGPSSGNTIYF
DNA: TGTGCCAGCAGTCCACAGGGACCCTCGTCTGGAAACACCATATATTTT

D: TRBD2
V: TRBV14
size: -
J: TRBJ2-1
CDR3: CASSLTSGSGNEQFF
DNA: TGTGCCAGCAGCCTGACTAGCGGGAGTGGGAATGAGCAGTTCTTC

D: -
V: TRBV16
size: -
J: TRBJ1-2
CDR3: CASSLFSPEGGGYTF
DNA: TGTGCCAGCAGCCTCTTCTCCCCGGAAGGGGGAGGCTACACCTTC

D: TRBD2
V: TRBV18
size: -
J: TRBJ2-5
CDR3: CASSLSAQLAVKETQYF
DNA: TGTGCCAGCTCACTAAGCGCTCAGCTAGCGGTAAAAGAGACCCAGTACTTC

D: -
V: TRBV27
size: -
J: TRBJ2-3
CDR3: CASSLSGTDTQYF
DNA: TGTGCCAGCAGTTTGAGCGGCACAGATACGCAGTATTTT

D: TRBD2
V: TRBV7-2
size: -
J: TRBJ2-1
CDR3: CASSFGSGSRYEQFF
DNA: TGTGCCAGCAGCTTCGGTAGCGGGAGTAGGTATGAGCAGTTCTTC

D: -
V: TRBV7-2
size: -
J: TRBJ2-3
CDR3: CASSLVGLAGDTQYF
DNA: TGTGCCAGCAGCTTAGTAGGGCTAGCCGGAGATACGCAGTATTTT